Listed here is a single T cell receptor (beta chain). This entry comes from a study of OX40 agonist ivuxolimab in advanced cancers. The data were produced by immunoSEQ multiplex PCR, yet TCRdb's version contains in-frame clones alone and is incomplete. Of approximately 82,000 clones listed, 75% to 90% were seen once; the top ten hold around 2.4%. The length of the CDR3 is 12 residues. Trimming left V 4 bases short and J 0 bases short, with 2 bases between. Germline V gene data show CDR1 as KGHSH and CDR2 as LQKENI. The input for sequencing was CD4+ or CD8+ T cells sorted from blood, taken in a trial of the OX40 agonist ivuxolimab. This receptor was identified in an adult with an advanced solid tumor such as melanoma, head and neck, liver or kidney cancer. This chain links TRBV18 with TRBJ2-3; D remains ambiguous. CDR3 sequence: CASSQSTDTQYF. DNA for the CDR3: TGTGCCAGCTCACAGAGCACAGATACGCAGTATTTT.